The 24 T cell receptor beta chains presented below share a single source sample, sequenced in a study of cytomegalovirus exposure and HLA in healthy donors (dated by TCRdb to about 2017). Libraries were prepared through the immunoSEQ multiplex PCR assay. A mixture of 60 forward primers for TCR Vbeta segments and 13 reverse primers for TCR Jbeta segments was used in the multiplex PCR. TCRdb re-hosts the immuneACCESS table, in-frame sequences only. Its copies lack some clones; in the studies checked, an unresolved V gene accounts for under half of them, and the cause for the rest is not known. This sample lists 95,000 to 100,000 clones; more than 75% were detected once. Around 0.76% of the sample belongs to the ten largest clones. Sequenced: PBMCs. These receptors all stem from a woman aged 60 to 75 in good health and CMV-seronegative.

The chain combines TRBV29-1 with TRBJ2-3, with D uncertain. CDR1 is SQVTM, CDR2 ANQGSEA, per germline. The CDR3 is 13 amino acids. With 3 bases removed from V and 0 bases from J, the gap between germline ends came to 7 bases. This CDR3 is CSVDIASTDTQYF. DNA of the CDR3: TGCAGCGTTGATATAGCAAGCACAGATACGCAGTATTTT.

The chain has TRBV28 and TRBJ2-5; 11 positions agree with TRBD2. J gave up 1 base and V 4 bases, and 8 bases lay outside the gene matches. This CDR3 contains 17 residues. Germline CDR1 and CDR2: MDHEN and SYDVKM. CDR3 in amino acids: CASSSPGTSGLQETQYF. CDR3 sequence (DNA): TGTGCCAGCAGTTCACCTGGGACTAGCGGACTCCAAGAGACCCAGTACTTC.

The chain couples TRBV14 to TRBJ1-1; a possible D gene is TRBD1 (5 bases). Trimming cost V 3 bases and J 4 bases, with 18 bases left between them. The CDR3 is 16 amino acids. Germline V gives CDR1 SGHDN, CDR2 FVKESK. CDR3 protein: CASSQERVGHGTEAFF. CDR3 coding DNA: TGTGCCAGCAGCCAGGAAAGGGTGGGGCACGGCACTGAAGCTTTCTTT.

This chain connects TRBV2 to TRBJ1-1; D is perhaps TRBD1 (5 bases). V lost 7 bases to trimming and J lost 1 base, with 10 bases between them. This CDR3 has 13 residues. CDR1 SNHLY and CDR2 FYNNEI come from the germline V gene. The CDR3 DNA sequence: TGTGCCAGCAACGACAGCCCGAACACTGAAGCTTTCTTT. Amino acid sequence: CASNDSPNTEAFF.

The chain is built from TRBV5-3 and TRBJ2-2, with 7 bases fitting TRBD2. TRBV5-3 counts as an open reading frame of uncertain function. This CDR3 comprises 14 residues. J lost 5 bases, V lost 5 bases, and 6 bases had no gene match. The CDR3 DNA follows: TGTGCCAGAAGGGGAGGGAGAGCAACCGGGGAGCTGTTTTTT. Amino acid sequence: CARRGGRATGELFF.

The CDR3 here is CASSLPGGGTEAFF. CDR3 nucleotide sequence: TGCGCCAGCAGCTTACCGGGGGGAGGCACTGAAGCTTTCTTT. The chain links TRBV5-1 to TRBJ1-1; maybe TRBD1 (5 bases). Germline CDR1 SGHRS, CDR2 YFSETQ. CDR3 size: 14 residues. V dropped 2 bases and J dropped 4 bases, with 12 bases sitting between them.

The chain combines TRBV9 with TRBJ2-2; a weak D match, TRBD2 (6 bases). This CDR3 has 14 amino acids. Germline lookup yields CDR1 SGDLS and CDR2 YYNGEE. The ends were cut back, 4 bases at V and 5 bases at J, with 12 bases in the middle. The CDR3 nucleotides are TGTGCCAGCAGCTCCATAGGGACTACCGGGGAGCTGTTTTTT. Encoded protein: CASSSIGTTGELFF.

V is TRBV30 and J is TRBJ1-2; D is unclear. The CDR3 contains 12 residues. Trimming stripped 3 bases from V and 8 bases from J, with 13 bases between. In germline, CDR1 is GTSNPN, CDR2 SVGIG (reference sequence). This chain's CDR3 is CAWRTVEGGYTF. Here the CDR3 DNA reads TGTGCCTGGAGGACGGTGGAGGGCGGCTACACCTTC.

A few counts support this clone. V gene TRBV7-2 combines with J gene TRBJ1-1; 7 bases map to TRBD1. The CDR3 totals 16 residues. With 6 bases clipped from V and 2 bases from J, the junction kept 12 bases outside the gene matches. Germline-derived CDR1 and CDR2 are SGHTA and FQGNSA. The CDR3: CASRMQGVKRNTEAFF. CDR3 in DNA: TGTGCCAGCAGAATGCAGGGGGTCAAGCGAAACACTGAAGCTTTCTTT.

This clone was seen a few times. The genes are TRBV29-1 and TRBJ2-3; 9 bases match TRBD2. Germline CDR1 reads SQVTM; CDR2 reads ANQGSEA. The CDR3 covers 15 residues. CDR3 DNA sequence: TGCAGTTTCCCTGGTGGCGGGGGGGGCACAGATACGCAGTATTTT. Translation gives CSFPGGGGGTDTQYF.

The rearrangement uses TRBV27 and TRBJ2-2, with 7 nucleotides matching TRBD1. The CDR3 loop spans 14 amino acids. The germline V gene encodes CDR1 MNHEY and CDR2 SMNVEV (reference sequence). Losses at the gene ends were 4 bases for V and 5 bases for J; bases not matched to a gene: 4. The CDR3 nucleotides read TGTGCCAGCAGTTATACAGGGGAAACCGGGGAGCTGTTTTTT. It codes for CASSYTGETGELFF.

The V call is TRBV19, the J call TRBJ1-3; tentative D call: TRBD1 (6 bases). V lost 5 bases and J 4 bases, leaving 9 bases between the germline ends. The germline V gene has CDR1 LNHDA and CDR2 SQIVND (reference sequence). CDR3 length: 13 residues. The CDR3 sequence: CASSYRAGNTIYF. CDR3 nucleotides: TGTGCCAGTAGTTACAGGGCCGGAAACACCATATATTTT.

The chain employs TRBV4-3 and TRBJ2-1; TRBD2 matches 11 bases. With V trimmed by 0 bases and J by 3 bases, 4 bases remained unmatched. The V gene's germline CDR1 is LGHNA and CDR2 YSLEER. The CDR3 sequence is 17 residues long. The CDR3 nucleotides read TGCGCCAGCAGCCAAGAGCTAGCGGGAGGTTTCTACAATGAGCAGTTCTTC. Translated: CASSQELAGGFYNEQFF.

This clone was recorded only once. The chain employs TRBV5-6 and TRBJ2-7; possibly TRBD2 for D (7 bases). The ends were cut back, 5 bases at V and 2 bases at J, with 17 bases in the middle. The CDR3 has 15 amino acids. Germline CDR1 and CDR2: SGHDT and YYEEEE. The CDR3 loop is CASSGGGGRTYEQYF. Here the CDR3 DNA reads TGTGCCAGCAGTGGGGGAGGGGGTCGTACCTACGAGCAGTACTTC.

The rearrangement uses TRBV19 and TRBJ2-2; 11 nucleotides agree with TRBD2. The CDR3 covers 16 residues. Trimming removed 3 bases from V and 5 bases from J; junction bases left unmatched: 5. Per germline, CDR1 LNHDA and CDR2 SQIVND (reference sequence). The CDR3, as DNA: TGTGCCAGTAGTATTACTAGCGGGAGTATTACCGGGGAGCTGTTTTTT. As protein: CASSITSGSITGELFF. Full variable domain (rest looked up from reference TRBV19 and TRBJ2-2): DGGITQSPKYLFRKEGQNVTLSCEQNLNHDAMYWYRQDPGQGLRLIYYSQIVNDFQKGDIAEGYSVSREKKESFPLTVTSAQKNPTAFYLCASSITSGSITGELFFGEGSRLTVL.

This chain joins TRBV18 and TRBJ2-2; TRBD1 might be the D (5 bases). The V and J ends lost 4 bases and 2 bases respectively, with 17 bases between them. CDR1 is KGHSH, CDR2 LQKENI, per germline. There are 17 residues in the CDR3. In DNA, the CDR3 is TGTGCCAGCTCACGAAACGACGCAGGGATTAACACCGGGGAGCTGTTTTTT. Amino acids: CASSRNDAGINTGELFF.

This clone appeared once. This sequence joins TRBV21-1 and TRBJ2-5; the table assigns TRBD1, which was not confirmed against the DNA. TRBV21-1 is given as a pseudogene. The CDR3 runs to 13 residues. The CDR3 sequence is CASSSRTEETQYF. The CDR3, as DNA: TGTGCCAGCAGCAGCCGGACAGAAGAGACCCAGTACTTC.

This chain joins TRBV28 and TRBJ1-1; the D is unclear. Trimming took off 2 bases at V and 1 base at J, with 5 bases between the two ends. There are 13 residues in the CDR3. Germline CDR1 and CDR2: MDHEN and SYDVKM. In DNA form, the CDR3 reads TGTGCCAGCAGTTTAACAGCGAACACTGAAGCTTTCTTT. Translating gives CASSLTANTEAFF.

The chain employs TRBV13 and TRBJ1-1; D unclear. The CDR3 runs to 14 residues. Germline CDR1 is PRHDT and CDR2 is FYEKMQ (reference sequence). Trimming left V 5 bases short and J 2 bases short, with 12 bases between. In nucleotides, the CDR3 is TGTGCCAGCAGCCGTCTAGAAAGAAACACTGAAGCTTTCTTT. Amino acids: CASSRLERNTEAFF.

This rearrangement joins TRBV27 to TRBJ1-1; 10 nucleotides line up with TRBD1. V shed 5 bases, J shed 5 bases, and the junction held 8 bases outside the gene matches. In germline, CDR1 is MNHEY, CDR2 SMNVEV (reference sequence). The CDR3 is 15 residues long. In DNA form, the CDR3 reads TGTGCCAGCAGTCAACGGACAGGGGGAAGGACTGAAGCTTTCTTT. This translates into CASSQRTGGRTEAFF.

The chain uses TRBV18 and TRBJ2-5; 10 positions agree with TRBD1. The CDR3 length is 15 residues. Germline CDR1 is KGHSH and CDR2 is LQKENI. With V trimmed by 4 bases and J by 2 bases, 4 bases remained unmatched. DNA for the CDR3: TGTGCCAGCTCACTGGGACAGGGGCGACAAGAGACCCAGTACTTC. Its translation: CASSLGQGRQETQYF.

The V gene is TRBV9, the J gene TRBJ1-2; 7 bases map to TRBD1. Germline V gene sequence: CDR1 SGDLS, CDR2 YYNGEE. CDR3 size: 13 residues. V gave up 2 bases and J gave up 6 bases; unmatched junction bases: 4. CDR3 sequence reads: CASSVGQPHGYTF. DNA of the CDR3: TGTGCCAGCAGCGTGGGACAGCCCCATGGCTACACCTTC.

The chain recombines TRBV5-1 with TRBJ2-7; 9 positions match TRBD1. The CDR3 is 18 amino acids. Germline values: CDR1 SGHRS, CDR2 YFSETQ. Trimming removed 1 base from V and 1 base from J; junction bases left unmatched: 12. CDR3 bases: TGCGCCAGCAGCTTGACTCCCGGGACAGGGCAAAATTCCTACGAGCAGTACTTC. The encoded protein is CASSLTPGTGQNSYEQYF.

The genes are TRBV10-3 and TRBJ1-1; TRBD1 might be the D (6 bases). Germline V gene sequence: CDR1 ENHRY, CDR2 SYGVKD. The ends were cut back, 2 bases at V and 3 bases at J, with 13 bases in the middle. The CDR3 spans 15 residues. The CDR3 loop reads CAISEKMGHHTEAFF. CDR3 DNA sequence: TGTGCCATCAGTGAGAAAATGGGACACCACACTGAAGCTTTCTTT.